These 32 T cell receptor beta chains came from one sample sequenced in a study of blood T cell repertoires in COVID-19. Sequencing was performed with immunoSEQ multiplex PCR; in TCRdb, only in-frame clones are kept and a portion is missing. The sample gives around 300,000 clones, roughly 90% of which show up once; about 1.7% is in the top ten. The sequenced material came from PBMCs or T cells enriched from blood (not recorded which). Receptors originate from a woman aged 18-29 years with acute COVID-19.

This sequence joins TRBV3-1 (or the pseudogene TRBV3-2) and TRBJ2-7, with D perhaps matching TRBD2 (6 bases). V gave up 5 bases and J gave up 2 bases, with 16 bases separating them. The CDR3 runs 15 residues. Germline lookup yields CDR1 LGHDT and CDR2 YNNKEL (reference sequence). In DNA, the CDR3 is TGTGCCAGCAGCTCCCGGGACTTCCCCCCCTACGAGCAGTACTTC. Translation gives CASSSRDFPPYEQYF.

This clone appeared a single time. This chain uses TRBV19 with TRBJ1-3, with D perhaps matching TRBD1 (6 bases). Germline CDR1 reads LNHDA; CDR2 reads SQIVND (reference sequence). This CDR3 is built from 17 residues. Between the trimmed V and J ends, which lost 4 bases and 0 bases, there was a span of 16 bases. The CDR3 DNA reads TGTGCCAGTAGTACCCGGGATGGACAGAGCTCTGGAAACACCATATATTTT. It specifies CASSTRDGQSSGNTIYF.

The CDR3 bases are TGTGCCAGCAGCTTACAGGCATCCCAAGAGACCCAGTACTTC. Its translation: CASSLQASQETQYF. This sequence joins TRBV9 and TRBJ2-5, with D possibly being TRBD1 (5 bases). Germline-derived CDR1 and CDR2 are SGDLS and YYNGEE. The CDR3 extends over 14 amino acids. V dropped 4 bases and J dropped 1 base, with 11 bases sitting between them. Full variable domain (remainder filled in from reference TRBV9 and TRBJ2-5): DSGVTQTPKHLITATGQRVTLRCSPRSGDLSVYWYQQSLDQGLQFLIQYYNGEERAKGNILERFSAQQFPDLHSELNLSSLELGDSALYFCASSLQASQETQYFGPGTRLLVL.

The gene calls are TRBV20-1 and TRBJ1-2; the match to TRBD1 covers 7 bases. The germline V gene has CDR1 DFQATT and CDR2 SNEGSKA (reference sequence). Losses at the gene ends were 3 bases for V and 10 bases for J; bases not matched to a gene: 11. This CDR3 region has 13 residues. CDR3 sequence reads: CSASNPGQMDYTF. CDR3 in DNA: TGCAGTGCTAGTAACCCGGGACAGATGGACTACACCTTC.

This clone is a singleton in its sample. The chain recombines TRBV29-1 with TRBJ2-7; possibly TRBD1 for D (7 bases). Germline V CDR1 and CDR2: SQVTM, ANQGSEA. V was shortened by 5 bases and J by 0 bases, with 11 bases between the two germline ends. This CDR3 is 13 amino acids long. The CDR3 DNA sequence: TGCAGCGTTAGGAGGGGGCTCTCCTACGAGCAGTACTTC. Amino acid sequence: CSVRRGLSYEQYF.

J is TRBJ2-3 and V is TRBV12-5, with TRBD2 as a possible D gene (5 bases). V shed 1 base and J shed 0 bases, with 14 bases lying between them. CDR3 length: 17 residues. Germline V gives CDR1 LGHNT, CDR2 FRNRAP. CDR3 nucleotides: TGTGCTAGTGGTTTGGGACCCGGAGCGGCTAGCACAGATACGCAGTATTTT. This sequence encodes CASGLGPGAASTDTQYF.

The rearrangement uses TRBV7-9 and TRBJ1-1; the D is unclear. The germline gives CDR1 SEHNR, CDR2 FQNEAQ (reference sequence). The CDR3 is made up of 13 amino acids. V lost 8 bases to trimming and J lost 4 bases, with 14 bases between them. CDR3 sequence reads: CASSYEGGTEAFF. The CDR3 bases are TGTGCCAGCTCTTACGAGGGCGGCACTGAAGCTTTCTTT.

The chain employs TRBV6-5 and TRBJ2-2; D not resolved. The length of the CDR3 is 16 residues. Germline V gives CDR1 MNHEY, CDR2 SVGAGI. The V end lost 0 bases, the J end lost 6 bases, and 14 bases lay between the germline ends. CDR3 sequence (DNA): TGTGCCAGCAGTTACTCGACGGTACGGGTATCCGGGGAGCTGTTTTTT. Protein product: CASSYSTVRVSGELFF.

The chain joins TRBV19 to TRBJ1-5; TRBD1 aligns across 9 bases. Germline loops: CDR1 LNHDA, CDR2 SQIVND (reference sequence). This CDR3 has 16 residues. V lost 9 bases and J lost 1; bases outside the gene matches: 10. Written as DNA, the CDR3 is TGTGCCAGCCTAAGGACAGGGGCTATAAGCAATCAGCCCCAGCATTTT. It encodes CASLRTGAISNQPQHF.

This clone was counted once. This sequence joins TRBV6-5 and TRBJ2-7, with 9 bases identical to TRBD2. CDR1 is MNHEY, CDR2 SVGAGI, per germline. V gave up 4 bases and J gave up 3 bases; unmatched junction bases: 10. CDR3 size: 16 residues. The CDR3 here is CASSSLGLAGIYEQYF. For the CDR3, the DNA is TGTGCCAGCAGTTCCCTGGGGCTAGCGGGAATCTACGAGCAGTACTTC.

The rearrangement links TRBV2 to TRBJ1-5; D uncertain. Germline values: CDR1 SNHLY, CDR2 FYNNEI. The CDR3 length is 15 residues. Trimming cost V 5 bases and J 1 base, with 12 bases left between them. The CDR3 sequence: CASSRDGRSNQPQHF. The CDR3 nucleotides read TGTGCCAGCAGTCGGGATGGACGGAGCAATCAGCCCCAGCATTTT.

The genes are TRBV19 and TRBJ2-5; TRBD2 matches at 7 bases. The germline V gene encodes CDR1 LNHDA and CDR2 SQIVND (reference sequence). The junction had 9 bases not matched to a gene; V was cut back by 7 bases and J by 1 base. The CDR3 runs to 15 residues. DNA of the CDR3: TGTGCCAGTACCACCCGGGCTAGCGGCCAAGAGACCCAGTACTTC. Translated: CASTTRASGQETQYF.

For the CDR3, the DNA is TGTGCCAGTAGTCGCGGAATCGGTCAGTACTTC. It translates to CASSRGIGQYF. This chain connects TRBV19 to TRBJ2-4; D uncertain. The V end was cut by 5 bases, the J end by 12 bases, with 11 bases between. This CDR3 region has 11 residues. Germline V lookup: CDR1 LNHDA, CDR2 SQIVND (reference sequence).

The CDR3 sequence: CASSLGTSGDTQYF. The CDR3, as DNA: TGTGCCAGCAGCCTCGGGACTAGCGGCGATACGCAGTATTTT. J is TRBJ2-3 and V is TRBV7-3; the match to TRBD2 covers 11 bases. Losses at the gene ends were 5 bases for V and 6 bases for J; bases not matched to a gene: 4. CDR1 and CDR2 (germline): SGHTA, FQGTGA. This CDR3 spans 14 amino acids.

The J gene is TRBJ2-7, the V gene TRBV6-5, with TRBD1 identical over 7 bases. Per germline, CDR1 MNHEY and CDR2 SVGAGI. The CDR3 is 15 residues long. Unmatched junction bases numbered 11, after V lost 6 bases and J lost 3 bases. CDR3 DNA sequence: TGTGCCAGCAGGGACTGGACAGGATTACGCTACGAGCAGTACTTC. Translating gives CASRDWTGLRYEQYF.

This rearrangement joins TRBV4-3 to TRBJ2-1, with D possibly matching TRBD2 (5 bases). The CDR3 is 14 amino acids. CDR1 and CDR2 (germline): LGHNA, YSLEER. V was shortened by 1 base and J by 4 bases, with 8 bases between the two germline ends. The CDR3 is CASSQGTGYNEQFF. The CDR3 DNA reads TGCGCCAGCAGCCAAGGGACTGGTTACAATGAGCAGTTCTTC.

The CDR3 loop is CASSQEGSWAFEKNGYTF. The DNA of the CDR3 is TGTGCCAGCAGCCAAGAGGGGAGCTGGGCCTTCGAAAAGAATGGCTACACCTTC. The chain couples TRBV3-1 (or the pseudogene TRBV3-2) to TRBJ1-2; unclear D gene. Germline CDR1 reads LGHDT; CDR2 reads YNNKEL (reference sequence). The CDR3 is 18 residues long. The ends were cut back, 0 bases at V and 6 bases at J, with 23 bases in the middle.

CDR3 loop: CASTQSLAGPYEQYF. In DNA form, the CDR3 reads TGTGCCAGCACCCAGAGTCTAGCGGGACCCTACGAGCAGTACTTC. This chain links TRBV7-2 with TRBJ2-5; 9 bases agree with TRBD2. The DNA end favors TRBJ2-7, so the J call may be wrong. Germline-derived CDR1 and CDR2 are SGHTA and FQGNSA. This CDR3 region has 15 residues.

The rearrangement uses TRBV30 and TRBJ1-2, with D possibly TRBD1 on 6 matching bases. This CDR3 is built from 13 residues. Germline assignment: CDR1 GTSNPN and CDR2 SVGIG (reference sequence). Trimming took 2 bases from V and 5 from J, leaving 12 bases between them. DNA of the CDR3: TGTGCCTGGAGTAAACAGGGCTGGTATGGCTACACCTTC. Its protein product is CAWSKQGWYGYTF.

The V and J genes are TRBV19 and TRBJ1-5, with 7 bases that match TRBD1. With V trimmed by 6 bases and J by 4 bases, 9 bases remained unmatched. Germline-derived CDR1 and CDR2 are LNHDA and SQIVND (reference sequence). The CDR3 is made up of 15 amino acids. The CDR3 reads CASRDPGQRNQPQHF. The CDR3 nucleotides are TGTGCCAGTAGAGATCCGGGACAGAGAAATCAGCCCCAGCATTTT.

The chain employs TRBV7-9 and TRBJ1-1, with D possibly being TRBD1 (6 bases). The germline gives CDR1 SEHNR, CDR2 FQNEAQ (reference sequence). CDR3 size: 15 residues. Trimming removed 1 base from V and 3 bases from J, with 12 bases in between. CDR3 amino acids: CASSLGTGSHTEAFF. The CDR3 bases are TGTGCCAGCAGCTTAGGCACAGGGTCTCACACTGAAGCTTTCTTT.

The chain recombines TRBV28 with TRBJ1-2; no firm D call. The CDR3 is 12 amino acids. Germline loops: CDR1 MDHEN, CDR2 SYDVKM. The V gene lost 3 bases and the J gene lost 8 bases, with 10 bases spanning the gap. Here the CDR3 DNA reads TGTGCCAGCAGTTTTTCCGAGGCCGGCTACACCTTC. Its translation: CASSFSEAGYTF.

The CDR3 loop is CASSRVSYEQYF. CDR3 sequence (DNA): TGTGCCAGCTCTCGGGTATCCTACGAGCAGTACTTC. The V gene is TRBV18, the J gene TRBJ2-7; no definite D call. V lost 6 bases and J 1 base, leaving 7 bases between the germline ends. Germline CDR1 is KGHSH and CDR2 is LQKENI. CDR3 length: 12 residues.

The chain joins TRBV12-5 to TRBJ1-4, with D uncertain. The CDR3 extends over 13 amino acids. The germline gives CDR1 LGHNT, CDR2 FRNRAP. V lost 8 bases to trimming and J lost 2 bases, with 9 bases between them. The CDR3 protein is CASTIETNEKLFF. In nucleotides, the CDR3 is TGTGCTAGTACTATTGAGACTAATGAAAAACTGTTTTTT.

The gene calls are TRBV3-1 (or the pseudogene TRBV3-2) and TRBJ1-2, with unresolved D. Trimming stripped 0 bases from V and 6 bases from J, with 14 bases between. CDR3 length: 15 amino acids. Germline assignment: CDR1 LGHDT and CDR2 YNNKEL (reference sequence). CDR3 protein: CASSQEGRRPDGYTF. In nucleotides, the CDR3 is TGTGCCAGCAGCCAAGAGGGCAGGCGCCCTGATGGCTACACCTTC.

The V call is TRBV4-1, the J call TRBJ1-5; D may be TRBD1 (5 bases). CDR1 and CDR2 from the germline V gene are MGHRA and YSYEKL. The CDR3 is 14 residues long. The V gene lost 3 bases and the J gene lost 3 bases, with 9 bases spanning the gap. As DNA, the CDR3 is TGCGCCAGCAGCCATGGGGCTTCCAATCAGCCCCAGCATTTT. Its translation: CASSHGASNQPQHF.

The chain couples TRBV19 to TRBJ1-5; D not resolved. Germline V lookup: CDR1 LNHDA, CDR2 SQIVND (reference sequence). CDR3 length: 14 residues. V lost 5 bases and J 2 bases, leaving 10 bases between the germline ends. CDR3 region: CASSFSVGNQPQHF. The CDR3 DNA follows: TGTGCCAGTAGTTTTTCGGTGGGCAATCAGCCCCAGCATTTT. The variable domain in full, completed from reference TRBV19 and TRBJ1-5, reads DGGITQSPKYLFRKEGQNVTLSCEQNLNHDAMYWYRQDPGQGLRLIYYSQIVNDFQKGDIAEGYSVSREKKESFPLTVTSAQKNPTAFYLCASSFSVGNQPQHFGDGTRLSIL.

This chain connects TRBV10-1 to TRBJ2-4; D is unresolved. The germline V and J ends were trimmed by 0 bases and 6 bases, with 6 bases remaining between them. CDR3 length equals 13 residues. Looked up from germline, CDR1 is WNHNN and CDR2 is SYGVQD (reference sequence). Here the CDR3 DNA reads TGCGCCAGCAGTGAGTCCCCGGGAAACATTCAGTACTTC. It codes for CASSESPGNIQYF.

The V gene is TRBV7-6, the J gene TRBJ2-5, with 8 bases fitting TRBD2. V gave up 1 base and J gave up 5 bases; unmatched junction bases: 18. This CDR3 comprises 19 residues. The germline gives CDR1 SGHVS, CDR2 FNYEAQ. DNA of the CDR3: TGTGCCAGCAGCTTAGGACGAGATGGCCTAGCGGGCCAAGGCGAGACCCAGTACTTC. As protein: CASSLGRDGLAGQGETQYF.

The chain couples TRBV5-1 to TRBJ2-7, with 9 nucleotides matching TRBD2. The CDR3 runs 14 residues. The germline CDR1 and CDR2 sequences are SGHRS and YFSETQ. The V segment lost 5 bases and the J segment 3 bases; nucleotides outside the gene matches: 6. Written as DNA, the CDR3 is TGCGCCAGCAGATCGGCTAGCGGGATCTACGAGCAGTACTTC. Translating it yields CASRSASGIYEQYF.

This clone was recorded once. V and J are TRBV2 and TRBJ2-7; 9 positions agree with TRBD2. In germline, CDR1 is SNHLY, CDR2 FYNNEI. The CDR3 is 15 amino acids. V was pared by 7 bases and J by 9 bases, with 16 bases of the junction left unmatched. Written as DNA, the CDR3 is TGTGCCAGCAAAATGGGGGCTAGCGGGAACCGAGGGCAGTACTTC. Translation: CASKMGASGNRGQYF.

This rearrangement joins TRBV5-1 to TRBJ1-5; 7 bases map to TRBD1. The CDR3 has 16 amino acids. Per the germline V gene, CDR1 is SGHRS and CDR2 is YFSETQ. V lost 4 bases to trimming and J lost 0 bases; unmatched junction nucleotides: 7. DNA for the CDR3: TGCGCCAGCAGCCCTGGGACAGTTTATAGCAATCAGCCCCAGCATTTT. Amino acid sequence: CASSPGTVYSNQPQHF.